Listed below are T cell receptor beta chains from one sample, sequenced in a study of response to subunit inactivated influenza vaccine. In TCRdb, the RT-PCR reads were re-called with MiXCR into one record per CDR3 protein. The sample has 650,000 to 700,000 distinct CDR3 sequences, 15% to 19% seen once. Sequenced here: PBMCs from blood, sampled 11 to 12 days after vaccination. These receptors were collected from a man in his fifties or sixties who received an inactivated influenza vaccine. Both conserved end residues are part of each CDR3. The order of the fields is V gene, clone size, D gene, J gene, CDR3 protein, CDR3 DNA. A D gene is named only where the DNA matches it firmly. A clone size is listed for some rows: how often the clone was seen (once, few, many), or a class if it is expanded.

V: TRBV20-1
size: -
D: -
J: TRBJ2-7
CDR3: CSARNPGAISYEQYF
DNA: TGCAGTGCTAGAAACCCTGGAGCAATCTCATACGAGCAGTACTTC

V: TRBV12-3/TRBV12-4
size: few
D: -
J: TRBJ2-2
CDR3: CASTPEGVIIGELFF
DNA: TGTGCCAGCACCCCGGAGGGGGTGATTATCGGGGAGCTGTTTTTT

V: TRBV20-1
size: -
D: TRBD2
J: TRBJ2-2
CDR3: CSARREFTGELFF
DNA: TGCAGTGCAAGGCGGGAGTTCACCGGGGAGCTGTTTTTT

V: TRBV21-1
size: -
D: -
J: TRBJ2-7
CDR3: CASSKMRGWKYEQYF
DNA: TGTGCCAGCAGCAAAATGAGGGGGTGGAAGTACGAGCAGTACTTC

V: TRBV6-2/TRBV6-3
size: -
D: -
J: TRBJ2-1
CDR3: CASSPQTGGEQFF
DNA: TGTGCCAGCAGTCCTCAGACCGGAGGGGAGCAGTTCTTC

V: TRBV5-8
size: few
D: TRBD2
J: TRBJ2-3
CDR3: CASSWTSRVHNTQYF
DNA: TGTGCCAGCAGCTGGACTAGCCGAGTTCACAATACGCAGTATTTT

V: TRBV2
size: -
D: TRBD2
J: TRBJ2-5
CDR3: CASRGLAGVGQETQYF
DNA: TGTGCCAGCAGGGGACTAGCGGGAGTCGGGCAAGAGACCCAGTACTTC

V: TRBV6-1
size: -
D: -
J: TRBJ1-6
CDR3: CASALGSSYNSPLHF
DNA: TGTGCCAGCGCCCTAGGGAGCTCCTATAATTCACCCCTCCACTTT

V: TRBV28
size: -
D: -
J: TRBJ1-1
CDR3: CASFPGESGNTEAFF
DNA: TGTGCCAGCTTTCCCGGGGAGAGCGGGAACACTGAAGCTTTCTTT

V: TRBV12-3/TRBV12-4
size: -
D: TRBD2
J: TRBJ2-2
CDR3: CASSGGLAGLGGELFF
DNA: TGTGCCAGCAGTGGGGGACTAGCGGGATTGGGCGGGGAGCTGTTTTTT

V: TRBV15
size: few
D: TRBD1
J: TRBJ2-2
CDR3: CATSRGTGVSGELFF
DNA: TGTGCCACCAGCAGAGGCACAGGGGTCTCGGGGGAGCTGTTTTTT

V: TRBV29-1
size: -
D: TRBD2
J: TRBJ2-1
CDR3: CSVSGLADYNEQFF
DNA: TGCAGCGTAAGTGGACTAGCGGACTACAATGAGCAGTTCTTC

V: TRBV2
size: -
D: TRBD1
J: TRBJ2-7
CDR3: CASREGQISYEQYF
DNA: TGTGCCAGCAGAGAGGGACAGATCTCCTACGAGCAGTACTTC

V: TRBV27
size: many
D: -
J: TRBJ2-1
CDR3: CASRKNNEQFF
DNA: TGTGCCAGCAGGAAAAACAATGAGCAGTTCTTC

V: TRBV20-1
size: -
D: TRBD2
J: TRBJ2-5
CDR3: CSARGLVAGPQETQYF
DNA: TGCAGTGCTAGAGGTCTAGTAGCGGGACCCCAAGAGACCCAGTACTTC

V: TRBV6-2/TRBV6-3
size: few
D: -
J: TRBJ2-2
CDR3: CASSYLGATGELFF
DNA: TGTGCCAGCAGTTATCTAGGGGCCACCGGGGAGCTGTTTTTT

V: TRBV7-8
size: -
D: -
J: TRBJ2-3
CDR3: CASSLVRRGPYWDTQYF
DNA: TGTGCCAGCAGCTTAGTGAGGCGGGGGCCCTATTGGGATACGCAGTATTTT

V: TRBV12-3/TRBV12-4
size: -
D: -
J: TRBJ2-5
CDR3: CASSFSDSQETQYF
DNA: TGTGCCAGCAGTTTCTCCGACAGCCAAGAGACCCAGTACTTC

V: TRBV15
size: -
D: -
J: TRBJ1-1
CDR3: CATSRGGGFMNTEAFF
DNA: TGTGCCACCAGCAGAGGGGGGGGCTTCATGAACACTGAAGCTTTCTTT

V: TRBV6-1
size: -
D: -
J: TRBJ2-2
CDR3: CASSSPGRVAGELFF
DNA: TGTGCCAGCAGCTCCCCGGGCAGGGTGGCCGGGGAGCTGTTTTTT

V: TRBV14
size: few
D: -
J: TRBJ2-1
CDR3: CASSQGPGGVSYNEQFF
DNA: TGTGCCAGCAGCCAAGGCCCTGGCGGGGTGTCCTACAATGAGCAGTTCTTC

V: TRBV28
size: many
D: TRBD2
J: TRBJ2-5
CDR3: CASSSGTRRGETQYF
DNA: TGTGCCAGCAGTTCCGGGACTAGGAGGGGGGAGACCCAGTACTTC

V: TRBV5-1
size: -
D: -
J: TRBJ1-1
CDR3: CASSLRGGRMVNTEAFF
DNA: TGCGCCAGCAGCTTGCGGGGGGGCCGTATGGTGAACACTGAAGCTTTCTTT

V: TRBV12-3/TRBV12-4
size: few
D: TRBD2
J: TRBJ2-2
CDR3: CASSRAGAYTGELFF
DNA: TGTGCCAGCAGTAGAGCGGGGGCCTACACCGGGGAGCTGTTTTTT

V: TRBV15
size: -
D: -
J: TRBJ2-7
CDR3: CATALRQGINELYF
DNA: TGTGCCACCGCGCTACGGCAGGGGATTAACGAGCTGTACTTC

V: TRBV7-8
size: -
D: -
J: TRBJ2-5
CDR3: CASSTPSEQTQYF
DNA: TGTGCCAGCAGCACCCCTAGCGAACAGACCCAGTACTTC

V: TRBV7-9
size: -
D: -
J: TRBJ2-7
CDR3: CASSSDQYEQYF
DNA: TGTGCCAGCAGCTCCGACCAGTACGAGCAGTACTTC

V: TRBV18
size: -
D: TRBD1
J: TRBJ1-1
CDR3: CASSQLPGGGNTEAFF
DNA: TGTGCCAGCTCACAACTTCCAGGGGGAGGGAACACTGAAGCTTTCTTT

V: TRBV5-1
size: few
D: TRBD2
J: TRBJ2-3
CDR3: CASRRELAGGPQDTQYF
DNA: TGCGCCAGCAGGCGCGAACTAGCGGGAGGGCCGCAAGATACGCAGTATTTT

V: TRBV6-2/TRBV6-3
size: -
D: -
J: TRBJ2-3
CDR3: CASSNDHLLTDTQYF
DNA: TGTGCCAGCAGTAACGACCACCTTTTGACAGATACGCAGTATTTT

V: TRBV28
size: -
D: -
J: TRBJ2-7
CDR3: CASSLLQGGAYEQYF
DNA: TGTGCCAGCAGTTTACTCCAGGGTGGGGCCTACGAGCAGTACTTC

V: TRBV5-6
size: -
D: -
J: TRBJ2-7
CDR3: CASSSTVRDTYEQYF
DNA: TGTGCCAGCAGCTCTACCGTCCGGGACACCTACGAGCAGTACTTC

V: TRBV3-1
size: many
D: -
J: TRBJ1-5
CDR3: CASSQWTDQPQHF
DNA: TGTGCCAGCAGCCAGTGGACAGATCAGCCCCAGCATTTT

V: TRBV4-3
size: few
D: -
J: TRBJ1-1
CDR3: CASSLQTGNTEAFF
DNA: TGCGCCAGCAGCCTCCAGACTGGGAACACTGAAGCTTTCTTT

V: TRBV20-1
size: few
D: -
J: TRBJ2-1
CDR3: CSASVPRPRTNEQFF
DNA: TGCAGTGCTAGTGTTCCCCGACCCCGGACTAATGAGCAGTTCTTC